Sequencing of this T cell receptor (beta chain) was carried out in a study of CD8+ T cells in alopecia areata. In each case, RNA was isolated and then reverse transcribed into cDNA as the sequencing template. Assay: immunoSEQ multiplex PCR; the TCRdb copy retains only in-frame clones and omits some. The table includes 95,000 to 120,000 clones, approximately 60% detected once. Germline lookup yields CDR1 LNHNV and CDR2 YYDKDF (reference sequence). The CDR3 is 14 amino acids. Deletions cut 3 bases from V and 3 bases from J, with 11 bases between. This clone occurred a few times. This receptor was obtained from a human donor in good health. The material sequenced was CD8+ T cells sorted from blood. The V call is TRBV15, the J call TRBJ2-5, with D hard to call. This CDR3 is CATSSVVAEETQYF. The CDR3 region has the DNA TGTGCCACCAGCAGTGTCGTGGCGGAAGAGACCCAGTACTTC.